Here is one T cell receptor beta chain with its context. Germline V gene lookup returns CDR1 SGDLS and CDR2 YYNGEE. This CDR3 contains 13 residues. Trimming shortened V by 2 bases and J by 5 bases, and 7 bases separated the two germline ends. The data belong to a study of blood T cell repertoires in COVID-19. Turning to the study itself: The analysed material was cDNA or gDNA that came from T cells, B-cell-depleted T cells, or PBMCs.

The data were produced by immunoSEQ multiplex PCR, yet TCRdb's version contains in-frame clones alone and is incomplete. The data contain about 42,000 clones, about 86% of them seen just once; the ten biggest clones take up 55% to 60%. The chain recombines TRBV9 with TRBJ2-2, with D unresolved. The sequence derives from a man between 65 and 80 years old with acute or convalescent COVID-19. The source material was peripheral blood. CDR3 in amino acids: CASSVEETGELFF. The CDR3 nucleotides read TGTGCCAGCAGCGTTGAAGAGACCGGGGAGCTGTTTTTT.